This entry lists 13 T cell receptor beta chains sequenced from one sample in a study of blood T cell repertoires in COVID-19. Profiled with immunoSEQ multiplex PCR; TCRdb holds only in-frame clones, not every one. The sample contains 85,000 to 100,000 clones, 70% to 90% of which appear only once. The specimen sequenced was peripheral blood. The receptors here all came from an older woman in a cohort sampled during active or convalescent COVID-19.

The chain recombines TRBV7-8 with TRBJ2-1; 8 bases agree with TRBD2. The CDR3 is 16 residues long. Trimming at V came to 6 bases and at J to 0 bases, leaving 7 bases not matched to a gene. CDR1 and CDR2 from the germline V gene are SGHVS and FQNEAQ. The CDR3 reads CASSLLAGSSYNEQFF. CDR3 coding DNA: TGTGCCAGCAGTCTCCTAGCGGGCTCCTCCTACAATGAGCAGTTCTTC.

The gene calls are TRBV5-8 and TRBJ2-2, with D perhaps TRBD2 (6 bases). Trimming took 4 bases from V and 1 from J, leaving 14 bases between them. Germline V lookup: CDR1 SGHTS, CDR2 YDEGEE. The CDR3 totals 16 residues. CDR3 in amino acids: CASSPVLGGNTGELFF. The CDR3 bases are TGTGCCAGCAGCCCCGTCCTCGGGGGGAACACCGGGGAGCTGTTTTTT. The full variable domain, rest sourced from reference TRBV5-8 and TRBJ2-2, is EAGVTQSPTHLIKTRGQQATLRCSPISGHTSVYWYQQALGLGLQFLLWYDEGEERNRGNFPPRFSGRQFPNYSSELNVNALELEDSALYLCASSPVLGGNTGELFFGEGSRLTVL.

This clone was observed once. The CDR3 region is CASSERTATGELFF. The CDR3 DNA reads TGTGCCAGCAGTGAACGTACAGCCACCGGGGAGCTGTTTTTT. The rearrangement links TRBV2 to TRBJ2-2; the D is unclear. The CDR3 loop spans 14 amino acids. Trimming pared 2 bases from V and 4 bases from J, leaving 8 bases between. Germline V gene data show CDR1 as SNHLY and CDR2 as FYNNEI.

The chain recombines TRBV27 with TRBJ1-2; TRBD1 agrees at 8 bases. This CDR3 region has 13 residues. V shed 4 bases, J shed 7 bases, and the junction held 5 bases outside the gene matches. CDR1 and CDR2 from the germline V gene are MNHEY and SMNVEV (reference sequence). In DNA form, the CDR3 reads TGTGCCAGCAGTTCAGGGGGCTCGGGTGGCTACACCTTC. It specifies CASSSGGSGGYTF.

This chain links TRBV29-1 with TRBJ2-1, with 8 bases that match TRBD2. The ends lost 4 bases at V and 5 bases at J; junction bases unmatched: 4. Germline lookup yields CDR1 SQVTM and CDR2 ANQGSEA. CDR3 length: 13 amino acids. This CDR3 reads CSVGGGKNNEQFF. CDR3 DNA sequence: TGCAGCGTTGGCGGGGGGAAAAACAATGAGCAGTTCTTC.

The rearrangement uses TRBV20-1 and TRBJ1-2; D gene ambiguous. The CDR3 covers 11 residues. Germline lookup yields CDR1 DFQATT and CDR2 SNEGSKA (reference sequence). The ends were cut back, 3 bases at V and 7 bases at J, with 9 bases in the middle. In DNA form, the CDR3 reads TGCAGTGCTAGGACGGGGTTTGGCTACACCTTC. It codes for CSARTGFGYTF.

The rearrangement links TRBV9 to TRBJ2-3; TRBD2 matches 7 bases. The CDR3 sequence is 14 residues long. CDR1 SGDLS and CDR2 YYNGEE come from the germline V gene. V was pared by 3 bases and J by 4 bases, with 5 bases of the junction left unmatched. The CDR3 region is CASSASGAADTQYF. Here the CDR3 DNA reads TGTGCCAGCAGCGCCAGCGGGGCGGCAGATACGCAGTATTTT.

The V and J genes are TRBV5-4 and TRBJ2-2; TRBD1 is a possible D gene (7 bases). The CDR3 is made up of 20 amino acids. V lost 0 bases to trimming and J lost 0 bases, with 21 bases between them. From germline, CDR1 is SGHNT and CDR2 YYREEE (reference sequence). The CDR3 here is CASSLGSAGQTYPNTGELFF. DNA for the CDR3: TGTGCCAGCAGCTTGGGTAGCGCGGGACAGACTTACCCGAACACCGGGGAGCTGTTTTTT. Using reference TRBV5-4 and TRBJ2-2 for the parts outside the CDR3, the full variable domain is ETGVTQSPTHLIKTRGQQVTLRCSSQSGHNTVSWYQQALGQGPQFIFQYYREEENGRGNFPPRFSGLQFPNYSSELNVNALELDDSALYLCASSLGSAGQTYPNTGELFFGEGSRLTVL.

The chain carries TRBV3-1 (or the pseudogene TRBV3-2) and TRBJ1-4, with D perhaps TRBD1 (5 bases). Germline V gene lookup returns CDR1 LGHDT and CDR2 YNNKEL (reference sequence). This CDR3 contains 12 residues. V was clipped by 6 bases and J by 16 bases, with 18 bases between them. The CDR3 DNA reads as TGTGCCAGCAGTGGCAGGGCCGGAAGTCCGTTTTTT. It codes for CASSGRAGSPFF.

On this clone: This CDR3 is also generated by other DNA sequences in the sample. The chain employs TRBV27 and TRBJ2-7; no clear D gene. Germline CDR1 and CDR2: MNHEY and SMNVEV (reference sequence). V was trimmed by 2 bases and J by 4 bases, leaving 9 bases between them. This CDR3 contains 13 residues. The CDR3 DNA reads as TGTGCCAGCAGTTTAGCGGAGACTTACGAGCAGTACTTC. As protein: CASSLAETYEQYF.

On this clone: Other DNA sequences in the same sample also yield this CDR3. The V call is TRBV2, the J call TRBJ1-5, with 9 bases fitting TRBD1. The CDR3 loop spans 13 amino acids. Germline V gene data show CDR1 as SNHLY and CDR2 as FYNNEI. V lost 6 bases to trimming and J lost 4 bases; unmatched junction nucleotides: 1. The CDR3 DNA reads as TGTGCCAGCAGCGGGACAGGGAATCAGCCCCAGCATTTT. It encodes CASSGTGNQPQHF.

This clone was recorded only once. The chain combines TRBV18 with TRBJ2-7; 12 nucleotides agree with TRBD1. The CDR3 loop spans 16 amino acids. Germline V gene data show CDR1 as KGHSH and CDR2 as LQKENI. The trim removed 0 bases at V and 7 bases at J, leaving 7 bases unmatched. CDR3 sequence reads: CASSPPSGQGAREQYF. CDR3 coding DNA: TGTGCCAGCTCACCACCCTCGGGACAGGGGGCGCGTGAGCAGTACTTC.

The gene calls are TRBV10-3 and TRBJ2-6, with TRBD1 matching 8 bases. The CDR3 is made up of 16 amino acids. Trimming took 6 bases from V and 0 from J; bases not matched to a gene: 4. Germline lookup yields CDR1 ENHRY and CDR2 SYGVKD. DNA of the CDR3: TGTGCCATCAGGCAAACAGGGGGCTCTGGGGCCAACGTCCTGACTTTC. Translation: CAIRQTGGSGANVLTF.